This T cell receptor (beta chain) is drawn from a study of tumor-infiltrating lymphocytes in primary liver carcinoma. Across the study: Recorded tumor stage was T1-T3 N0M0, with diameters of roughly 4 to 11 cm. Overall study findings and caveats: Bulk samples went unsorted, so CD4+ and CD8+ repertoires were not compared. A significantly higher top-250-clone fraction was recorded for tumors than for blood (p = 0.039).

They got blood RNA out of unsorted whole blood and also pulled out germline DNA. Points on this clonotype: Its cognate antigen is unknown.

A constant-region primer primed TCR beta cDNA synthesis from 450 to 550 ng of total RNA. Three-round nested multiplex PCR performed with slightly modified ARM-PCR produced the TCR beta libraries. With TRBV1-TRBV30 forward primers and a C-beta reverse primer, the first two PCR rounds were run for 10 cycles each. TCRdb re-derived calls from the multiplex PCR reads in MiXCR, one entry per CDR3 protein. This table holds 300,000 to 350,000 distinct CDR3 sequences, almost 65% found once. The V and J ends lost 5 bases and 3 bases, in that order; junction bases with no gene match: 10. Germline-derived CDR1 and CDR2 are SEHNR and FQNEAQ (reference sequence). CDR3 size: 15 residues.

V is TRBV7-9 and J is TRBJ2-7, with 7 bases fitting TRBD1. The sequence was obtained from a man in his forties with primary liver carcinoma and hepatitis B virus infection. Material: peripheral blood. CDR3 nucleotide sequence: TGTGCCAGCAGCCGCCGGGGACAGCAAAACTACGAGCAGTACTTC. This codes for CASSRRGQQNYEQYF. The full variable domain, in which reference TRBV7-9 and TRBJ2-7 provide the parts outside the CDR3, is DTGVSQNPRHKITKRGQNVTFRCDPISEHNRLYWYRQTLGQGPEFLTYFQNEAQLEKSRLLSDRFSAERPKGSFSTLEIQRTEQGDSAMYLCASSRRGQQNYEQYFGPGTRLTVT.